Listed here are 17 T cell receptor beta chains from one sample, sequenced in a study of control samples from healthy donors and cancer patients. The protocol was immunoSEQ multiplex PCR, while the TCRdb copy is restricted to in-frame clones and leaves out a portion. The table has under 150,000 clones, about nine tenths seen once. The specimen was blood. These receptors came from a man aged 30-40 years in good health.

V gene TRBV21-1 combines with J gene TRBJ1-1. TRBV21-1 represents a pseudogene. The CDR3 totals 15 residues. The CDR3 nucleotides are TGTGCCAGCAGCAAAGTGATCATCTGGGGCACTGAAGCTTTCTTT. Translation gives CASSKVIIWGTEAFF.

The rearrangement uses TRBV9 and TRBJ1-1; maybe TRBD1 (5 bases). The germline V and J ends were trimmed by 0 bases and 3 bases, with 12 bases remaining between them. CDR3 length: 15 amino acids. Germline CDR1 is SGDLS and CDR2 is YYNGEE. CDR3 DNA: TGTGCCAGCAGCGTAGTAGGGACTGGGGACACTGAAGCTTTCTTT. It codes for CASSVVGTGDTEAFF.

The V gene is TRBV5-1, the J gene TRBJ2-1, with 9 nucleotides matching TRBD1. V gave up 3 bases and J gave up 6 bases; unmatched junction bases: 4. Germline CDR1 is SGHRS and CDR2 is YFSETQ. The CDR3 is 14 residues long. The CDR3 region has the DNA TGCGCCAGCAGCTCCGGGACAGGGATCAATGAGCAGTTCTTC. As protein: CASSSGTGINEQFF.

The CDR3 DNA follows: TGTGCCAGCAGCCAATTGGGGCAGAATACTGAAAAACTGTTTTTT. Protein sequence: CASSQLGQNTEKLFF. This chain joins TRBV4-2 and TRBJ1-4; possibly TRBD1 for D (5 bases). The germline V and J ends were trimmed by 2 bases and 7 bases, with 14 bases remaining between them. CDR3 size: 15 residues. The germline CDR1 and CDR2 sequences are LGHNA and YNFKEQ.

The rearrangement links TRBV25-1 to TRBJ2-3, with a possible D match to TRBD1 (6 bases). The CDR3 length is 14 residues. V shed 4 bases and J shed 1 base, with 9 bases lying between them. The germline CDR1 and CDR2 sequences are MGHDK and SYGVNS. The CDR3 region is CASSGQEGTDTQYF. As DNA, the CDR3 is TGTGCCAGCAGTGGACAGGAGGGCACAGATACGCAGTATTTT. Combining the CDR3 with reference TRBV25-1 and TRBJ2-3 gives the whole variable domain EADIYQTPRYLVIGTGKKITLECSQTMGHDKMYWYQQDPGMELHLIHYSYGVNSTEKGDLSSESTVSRIRTEHFPLTLESARPSHTSQYLCASSGQEGTDTQYFGPGTRLTVL.

As concerns this clone: Within the sample, other DNA sequences also encode this same CDR3. The chain recombines TRBV5-1 with TRBJ2-1, with D perhaps matching TRBD1 (5 bases). The CDR3 has 13 residues. V lost 4 bases and J lost 4, with 9 bases in between. Germline lookup yields CDR1 SGHRS and CDR2 YFSETQ. This CDR3 is CASSLGAYNEQFF. The DNA for the CDR3 is TGCGCCAGCAGCCTTGGGGCTTACAATGAGCAGTTCTTC.

This chain uses TRBV6-5 with TRBJ1-2, with 7 bases aligning to TRBD1. The ends lost 2 bases at V and 2 bases at J; junction bases unmatched: 2. Germline CDR1 and CDR2: MNHEY and SVGAGI. CDR3 length: 14 amino acids. This chain's CDR3 is CASSYMTGNYGYTF. The CDR3 nucleotides read TGTGCCAGCAGTTACATGACAGGGAACTATGGCTACACCTTC.

The rearrangement uses TRBV29-1 and TRBJ2-2, with 7 bases identical to TRBD2. J gave up 6 bases and V 2 bases, and 6 bases lay outside the gene matches. Germline V CDR1 and CDR2: SQVTM, ANQGSEA. The CDR3 is made up of 14 amino acids. The DNA for the CDR3 is TGCAGCGTTGAACCGGCGGGAGCGGCCGGGGAGCTGTTTTTT. As protein: CSVEPAGAAGELFF.

This chain joins TRBV3-1 (or the pseudogene TRBV3-2) and TRBJ1-2, with no clear D. Germline V gives CDR1 LGHDT, CDR2 YNNKEL (reference sequence). Trimming removed 0 bases at V and 13 bases at J, with 15 bases between. There are 13 residues in the CDR3. Written as DNA, the CDR3 is TGTGCCAGCAGCCAAGATGTAGGGCAGGACGGCACCTTC. It specifies CASSQDVGQDGTF.

The gene calls are TRBV11-2 and TRBJ1-5; D is unresolved. Trimming removed 5 bases from V and 4 bases from J, with 9 bases in between. The CDR3 runs to 13 residues. CDR1 and CDR2 (germline): SGHAT, FQNNGV. CDR3 amino acids: CASSPDGNQPQHF. For the CDR3, the DNA is TGTGCCAGCAGCCCGGACGGGAATCAGCCCCAGCATTTT.

The rearrangement links TRBV18 to TRBJ2-5; D is undetermined. The CDR3 has 14 amino acids. The V gene's germline CDR1 is KGHSH and CDR2 LQKENI. V lost 5 bases and J lost 0, with 10 bases in between. The CDR3 loop is CASSTGDYQETQYF. The CDR3 DNA reads as TGTGCCAGCTCAACGGGTGACTACCAAGAGACCCAGTACTTC.

CDR3 bases: TGCAGCGTTCCGCAGGGGAACACTGAAGCTTTCTTT. Encoded protein: CSVPQGNTEAFF. V gene TRBV29-1 combines with J gene TRBJ1-1; tentative D call: TRBD1 (5 bases). The V and J ends lost 5 bases and 1 base respectively, with 8 bases between them. The CDR3 is 12 amino acids. Germline values: CDR1 SQVTM, CDR2 ANQGSEA.

Concerning this clone: Other DNA sequences in the sample encode the same CDR3. The chain uses TRBV7-2 and TRBJ2-7; D unresolved. Trimming shortened V by 5 bases and J by 0 bases, and 2 bases separated the two germline ends. The CDR3 sequence is 11 residues long. Germline assignment: CDR1 SGHTA and CDR2 FQGNSA. The CDR3 coding sequence is TGTGCCAGCAGCCCCTCCTACGAGCAGTACTTC. Translating gives CASSPSYEQYF.

A word on this clone: Other DNA sequences from this sample encode an identical CDR3 as well. The V gene is TRBV19, the J gene TRBJ1-1, with D possibly being TRBD1 (6 bases). Trimming left V 2 bases short and J 1 base short, with 11 bases between. Germline values: CDR1 LNHDA, CDR2 SQIVND (reference sequence). This CDR3 is 15 amino acids long. CDR3 DNA: TGTGCCAGTAGTATAAGTGGACAGAGGAACACTGAAGCTTTCTTT. Its translation: CASSISGQRNTEAFF. The full variable domain, with the rest looked up from reference TRBV19 and TRBJ1-1, is DGGITQSPKYLFRKEGQNVTLSCEQNLNHDAMYWYRQDPGQGLRLIYYSQIVNDFQKGDIAEGYSVSREKKESFPLTVTSAQKNPTAFYLCASSISGQRNTEAFFGQGTRLTVV.

The rearrangement uses TRBV24-1 and TRBJ2-1; D is unresolved. Germline lookup yields CDR1 KGHDR and CDR2 SFDVKD. This CDR3 is built from 11 residues. The germline V and J ends were trimmed by 4 bases and 9 bases, with 6 bases remaining between them. CDR3 sequence: CATSDLGEQFF. The CDR3 DNA reads TGTGCCACCAGTGACCTGGGTGAGCAGTTCTTC.

This rearrangement joins TRBV15 to TRBJ1-2; D unresolved. This CDR3 is 14 amino acids long. The V end was cut by 3 bases, the J end by 2 bases, with 10 bases between. Germline loops: CDR1 LNHNV, CDR2 YYDKDF (reference sequence). CDR3 in DNA: TGTGCCACCAGCAGTAGACAAAGGAACTATGGCTACACCTTC. It yields the protein CATSSRQRNYGYTF.

As to this clone: The sample carries other DNA sequences with the same CDR3. V gene TRBV7-8 combines with J gene TRBJ1-1; D gene ambiguous. V shed 5 bases and J shed 1 base, with 8 bases lying between them. Germline V CDR1 and CDR2: SGHVS, FQNEAQ. The CDR3 is made up of 13 amino acids. CDR3 coding DNA: TGTGCCAGCAGCCCAAACAGGAACACTGAAGCTTTCTTT. It translates to CASSPNRNTEAFF.